The 30 T cell receptor beta chains below all came from one sample that was sequenced in a study of blood T cell repertoires in COVID-19. TCRdb's table, derived via immunoSEQ multiplex PCR, lists solely in-frame clones and lacks some. The data contain a few hundred thousand clones, about 90% of them seen just once; the ten biggest clones take up around 1.7%. Sequences were obtained from PBMCs or T cells enriched from blood (not recorded which). These receptor sequences come from a woman aged 18-30 years with acute COVID-19.

A single count supports this clone. The chain couples TRBV2 to TRBJ1-1; 11 bases are shared with TRBD1. The CDR3 sequence is 17 residues long. Germline V gene sequence: CDR1 SNHLY, CDR2 FYNNEI. Germline trimming cut 3 bases from V and 3 bases from J; bases unmatched to any gene: 9. CDR3: CASSDGQGAEEYTEAFF. Here the CDR3 DNA reads TGTGCCAGCAGTGACGGACAGGGGGCAGAGGAGTACACTGAAGCTTTCTTT.

The rearrangement joins TRBV29-1 to TRBJ2-7, with TRBD1 matching over 8 bases. V lost 1 base to trimming and J lost 3 bases; unmatched junction nucleotides: 2. From germline, CDR1 is SQVTM and CDR2 ANQGSEA. The CDR3 totals 13 residues. CDR3 in DNA: TGCAGCGTTGAAGCACAGGGGGTCTACGAGCAGTACTTC. It encodes CSVEAQGVYEQYF.

This clone was seen once. The rearrangement links TRBV6-5 to TRBJ2-7; D unclear. The V end was cut by 0 bases, the J end by 2 bases, with 14 bases between. The length of the CDR3 is 16 residues. Germline-derived CDR1 and CDR2 are MNHEY and SVGAGI. In nucleotides, the CDR3 is TGTGCCAGCAGTTACTCGCCGGGTGAAAGCGCCTACGAGCAGTACTTC. This encodes CASSYSPGESAYEQYF.

The sample holds one count of this clone. The chain couples TRBV7-2 to TRBJ2-5; 11 bases agree with TRBD2. The CDR3 contains 19 residues. Germline V gives CDR1 SGHTA, CDR2 FQGNSA. V was clipped by 2 bases and J by 4 bases; unmatched bases: 15. For the CDR3, the DNA is TGTGCCAGCAGCTTAAGGGGCGGGCTAGCGGGAGGAAGGAGAGAGACCCAGTACTTC. Encoded protein: CASSLRGGLAGGRRETQYF.

This clone was detected once. The chain links TRBV5-1 to TRBJ1-2; weak D call: TRBD1 (5 bases). This CDR3 region has 16 residues. V shed 1 base and J shed 4 bases, with 17 bases lying between them. Per the germline V gene, CDR1 is SGHRS and CDR2 is YFSETQ. The CDR3 bases are TGCGCCAGCAGCTTGTTAGGGGTTGCAGGCTCCTATGGCTACACCTTC. The encoded protein is CASSLLGVAGSYGYTF.

The rearrangement joins TRBV30 to TRBJ2-1, with D possibly TRBD2 on 6 matching bases. The CDR3 is 14 amino acids. V lost 3 bases and J lost 6, with 15 bases in between. Germline V CDR1 and CDR2: GTSNPN, SVGIG (reference sequence). For the CDR3, the DNA is TGTGCCTGGAGACCCCGACTAGGTGCCAATGAGCAGTTCTTC. Its protein product is CAWRPRLGANEQFF.

This clone was recorded a few times. The rearrangement links TRBV29-1 to TRBJ1-1; 8 bases agree with TRBD1. The ends lost 6 bases at V and 4 bases at J; junction bases unmatched: 7. Per germline, CDR1 SQVTM and CDR2 ANQGSEA. This CDR3 is 13 amino acids long. CDR3 sequence (DNA): TGCAGCGTCGCAGGGGGCTGGGGCACTGAAGCTTTCTTT. This translates into CSVAGGWGTEAFF.

The sample holds a few counts of this clone. Here the CDR3 reads CASSGGNPGGGRKGGTEAFF. The CDR3 bases are TGTGCCAGCAGTGGAGGGAACCCAGGCGGGGGGCGCAAAGGCGGGACTGAAGCTTTCTTT. This chain uses TRBV6-1 with TRBJ1-1, with a possible D match to TRBD1 (6 bases). The germline V gene has CDR1 MNHNS and CDR2 SASEGT. V lost 4 bases and J 5 bases, leaving 32 bases between the germline ends. The length of the CDR3 is 20 residues.

The chain has TRBV5-4 and TRBJ2-7; 9 bases are a match to TRBD2. This CDR3 is built from 14 residues. From germline, CDR1 is SGHNT and CDR2 YYREEE (reference sequence). J gave up 3 bases and V 3 bases, and 4 bases lay outside the gene matches. The DNA for the CDR3 is TGTGCCAGCAGCTATAGCGGGAGAGACTACGAGCAGTACTTC. Translated, it gives CASSYSGRDYEQYF. Full variable domain (remainder filled in from reference TRBV5-4 and TRBJ2-7): ETGVTQSPTHLIKTRGQQVTLRCSSQSGHNTVSWYQQALGQGPQFIFQYYREEENGRGNFPPRFSGLQFPNYSSELNVNALELDDSALYLCASSYSGRDYEQYFGPGTRLTVT.

As concerns this clone: Other DNA sequences in this specimen translate into the identical CDR3. The chain combines TRBV5-1 with TRBJ2-1, with 7 nucleotides matching TRBD1. Germline-derived CDR1 and CDR2 are SGHRS and YFSETQ. V was pared by 0 bases and J by 2 bases, with 2 bases of the junction left unmatched. The CDR3 has 15 residues. CDR3 nucleotides: TGCGCCAGCAGCTTGGTACAGGGGACCTACAATGAGCAGTTCTTC. Translating it yields CASSLVQGTYNEQFF.

The chain has TRBV28 and TRBJ2-1; TRBD2 matches at 7 bases. The CDR3 contains 18 residues. The V gene end was trimmed by 3 bases and the J gene end by 10 bases; junction bases not matched to a gene: 21. Germline loops: CDR1 MDHEN, CDR2 SYDVKM. The CDR3: CASSFPWEGISYKSEQFF. CDR3 bases: TGTGCCAGCAGTTTCCCCTGGGAGGGCATTAGTTACAAGTCGGAGCAGTTCTTC.

In this sample, this clone turned up a few times. This chain links TRBV4-1 with TRBJ1-4; a possible D gene is TRBD1 (5 bases). V lost 1 base and J 4 bases, leaving 13 bases between the germline ends. This CDR3 contains 16 residues. CDR1 and CDR2 (germline): MGHRA, YSYEKL. The CDR3 reads CASSQAYQGNNEKLFF. The CDR3 nucleotides are TGCGCCAGCAGCCAAGCCTACCAGGGTAATAATGAAAAACTGTTTTTT.

The V gene is TRBV27, the J gene TRBJ1-4; TRBD1 might be the D (6 bases). Trimming stripped 5 bases from V and 8 bases from J, with 21 bases between. Germline loops: CDR1 MNHEY, CDR2 SMNVEV (reference sequence). The CDR3 runs to 16 residues. Here the CDR3 DNA reads TGTGCCAGCAGTCTCAGACAGGCCGCGCATGTGGAAAAACTGTTTTTT. Its protein product is CASSLRQAAHVEKLFF.

CDR3 protein: CASSAGMNTEAFF. For the CDR3, the DNA is TGTGCCAGCTCAGCGGGCATGAACACTGAAGCTTTCTTT. The chain is built from TRBV18 and TRBJ1-1; D is undetermined. CDR3 length: 13 residues. Germline V lookup: CDR1 KGHSH, CDR2 LQKENI. V was shortened by 5 bases and J by 0 bases, with 7 bases between the two germline ends.

This clone was detected only once. The V gene is TRBV2, the J gene TRBJ2-3, with 7 bases that match TRBD2. Germline values: CDR1 SNHLY, CDR2 FYNNEI. V shed 7 bases and J 2 bases; nucleotides not matched to a gene: 3. CDR3 length: 13 residues. CDR3 in DNA: TGTGCCAGCATACGGGACTACACAGATACGCAGTATTTT. Translating gives CASIRDYTDTQYF.

This chain links TRBV25-1 with TRBJ1-1, with TRBD1 as a possible D gene (6 bases). CDR3 length: 14 residues. Germline loops: CDR1 MGHDK, CDR2 SYGVNS. Trimming took off 4 bases at V and 2 bases at J, with 11 bases between the two ends. The CDR3: CASSARGGNTEAFF. Written as DNA, the CDR3 is TGTGCCAGCAGTGCCAGGGGTGGAAACACTGAAGCTTTCTTT.

The chain links TRBV7-9 to TRBJ2-7, with TRBD2 as a possible D gene (8 bases). The CDR3 runs to 15 residues. V was shortened by 1 base and J by 2 bases, with 12 bases between the two germline ends. Germline CDR1 and CDR2: SEHNR and FQNEAQ (reference sequence). The CDR3 DNA sequence: TGTGCCAGCAGCTTAGTAGCGGGACAGACCTACGAGCAGTACTTC. This codes for CASSLVAGQTYEQYF.

V usage is TRBV19 and J usage is TRBJ1-5, with D possibly being TRBD1 (5 bases). Trimming removed 7 bases at V and 1 base at J, with 14 bases between. Germline CDR1 LNHDA, CDR2 SQIVND (reference sequence). The CDR3 covers 15 residues. The CDR3 is CASIGRAGSNQPQHF. The DNA for the CDR3 is TGTGCCAGTATAGGCAGGGCAGGAAGCAATCAGCCCCAGCATTTT.

V gene TRBV24-1 combines with J gene TRBJ2-7, with D possibly matching TRBD1 (6 bases). CDR3 length equals 14 residues. Trimming removed 4 bases from V and 6 bases from J, with 15 bases in between. CDR1 and CDR2 from the germline V gene are KGHDR and SFDVKD. Written as DNA, the CDR3 is TGTGCCACCAGTGAAACAGGGACAATGGGCGAGCAGTACTTC. Amino acids: CATSETGTMGEQYF.

The rearrangement links TRBV3-1 (or the pseudogene TRBV3-2) to TRBJ1-5; 8 positions match TRBD1. Unmatched junction bases numbered 15, after V lost 1 base and J lost 7 bases. Looked up from germline, CDR1 is LGHDT and CDR2 is YNNKEL (reference sequence). The CDR3 is 18 residues long. CDR3 amino acids: CASSQVGSLGTGNQPQHF. The DNA of the CDR3 is TGTGCCAGCAGCCAAGTCGGATCCTTGGGGACAGGAAACCAGCCCCAGCATTTT.

In DNA, the CDR3 is TGCGCCAGCAGCAGCTTAGGGGGCGTCTCTGGGGCCAACGTCCTGACTTTC. Translation: CASSSLGGVSGANVLTF. J is TRBJ2-6 and V is TRBV5-1; 7 bases fit TRBD1. The germline gives CDR1 SGHRS, CDR2 YFSETQ. Trimming took 4 bases from V and 0 from J; bases not matched to a gene: 7. This CDR3 has 17 amino acids.

The chain employs TRBV25-1 and TRBJ1-6; 9 positions match TRBD1. CDR3 length equals 14 residues. Trimming at V came to 7 bases and at J to 9 bases, leaving 7 bases not matched to a gene. CDR1 and CDR2 (germline): MGHDK, SYGVNS. The DNA of the CDR3 is TGTGCCAGCAAGGACAGGGGATTGGCTTCACCCCTCCACTTT. Protein: CASKDRGLASPLHF.

V gene TRBV15 combines with J gene TRBJ2-7; 8 bases are a match to TRBD2. CDR1 LNHNV and CDR2 YYDKDF come from the germline V gene (reference sequence). This CDR3 is 15 amino acids long. The trim removed 5 bases at V and 1 base at J, leaving 7 bases unmatched. CDR3 coding DNA: TGTGCCACCAGCCGCAGCGGGAGTGAGTCCTACGAGCAGTACTTC. Encoded protein: CATSRSGSESYEQYF.

The chain combines TRBV6-5 with TRBJ1-5; D is uncertain. Per the germline V gene, CDR1 is MNHEY and CDR2 is SVGAGI. Trimming took off 2 bases at V and 2 bases at J, with 7 bases between the two ends. The CDR3 has 14 residues. CDR3 amino acids: CASSYREGNQPQHF. In DNA form, the CDR3 reads TGTGCCAGCAGTTACAGGGAGGGCAATCAGCCCCAGCATTTT.

The chain employs TRBV7-9 and TRBJ1-3; 8 bases are a match to TRBD1. J gave up 4 bases and V 4 bases, and 3 bases lay outside the gene matches. The CDR3 is made up of 14 amino acids. Germline loops: CDR1 SEHNR, CDR2 FQNEAQ (reference sequence). The CDR3 DNA is TGTGCCAGCAGCTCCAGGGGGCGCGGAAACACCATATATTTT. Translating it yields CASSSRGRGNTIYF.

The chain links TRBV6-7 to TRBJ1-1, with 9 bases identical to TRBD1. TRBV6-7 is an open reading frame, and its role is uncertain. After removal of 2 bases from V and 3 bases from J, the junction contained 19 bases not matched to a gene. This CDR3 is built from 20 residues. The CDR3 DNA follows: TGTGCCAGCAGTTACCACACCGTTGGAAGAAACAGGGGGCTCGACACTGAAGCTTTCTTT. Its translation: CASSYHTVGRNRGLDTEAFF.

The CDR3 region has the DNA TGCAGCGTTGTTAGGTGGGACAGGGTAAACAATGAGCAGTTCTTC. Amino acids: CSVVRWDRVNNEQFF. The rearrangement uses TRBV29-1 and TRBJ2-1; the match to TRBD1 covers 9 bases. Germline V CDR1 and CDR2: SQVTM, ANQGSEA. J gave up 5 bases and V 4 bases, and 9 bases lay outside the gene matches. This CDR3 spans 15 amino acids.

This chain uses TRBV6-5 with TRBJ1-6, with D maybe TRBD1 (6 bases). V was clipped by 2 bases and J by 9 bases, with 11 bases between them. The CDR3 extends over 14 amino acids. Per the germline V gene, CDR1 is MNHEY and CDR2 is SVGAGI. The CDR3 loop reads CASSYRGLGSPLHF. DNA for the CDR3: TGTGCCAGCAGTTACAGGGGGTTGGGTTCACCCCTCCACTTT.

A single count supports this clone. The rearrangement links TRBV21-1 to TRBJ2-7; TRBD2 is taken as the D call from the table, unchecked against the DNA. TRBV21-1 is a known pseudogene. CDR3 size: 18 residues. The DNA for the CDR3 is TGTGCCAGCAGCCAAATGGGGGGACTAGCGGGAGGGGACTACGAGCAGTACTTC. Its translation is CASSQMGGLAGGDYEQYF.

The chain employs TRBV9 and TRBJ2-7, with 14 bases aligning to TRBD2. This CDR3 has 16 residues. The junction had 8 bases not matched to a gene; V was cut back by 2 bases and J by 7 bases. Looked up from germline, CDR1 is SGDLS and CDR2 is YYNGEE. The CDR3 coding sequence is TGTGCCAGCAGCGTCGCGGGGACTAGCGGGAGTCAAGAGCAGTACTTC. Amino acid sequence: CASSVAGTSGSQEQYF.